Sequencing of this T cell receptor beta chain was carried out in a study of cytomegalovirus exposure and HLA in healthy donors. A remark on this clone: Its antigen is not identified.

Trimming cost V 4 bases and J 4 bases, with 16 bases left between them. Per germline, CDR1 WSHSY and CDR2 SAAADI. The CDR3 runs 15 residues. Findings and caveats of the study: Earlier results showed most TCR beta V segments being productive about 90% or about 30% of the time. Relative to equally common others, HLA-associated TCR beta chains showed greater clonal expansion in a later analysis.

PCR used 60 Vbeta primers and 13 Jbeta primers. Clones were sequenced by immunoSEQ multiplex PCR, and TCRdb holds only the in-frame ones, with some missing. The sample records some 200,000 clones, around 62% being singletons. Sequencing input: PBMCs. The V and J genes are TRBV10-2 and TRBJ2-5, with D unclear. The receptor was derived from a man aged 35-49 years in good health and CMV-seronegative. CDR3 loop: CASSGPREAPETQYF. CDR3 bases: TGCGCCAGCAGTGGTCCACGAGAGGCCCCAGAGACCCAGTACTTC.